This T cell receptor (beta chain) came from a study of cytomegalovirus exposure and HLA in healthy donors. Findings of the study overall: Reportedly, fewer N-insertions than the approximately 610-donor mean appeared in an Asian-associated ancestry cluster in a later analysis. Most TCRs appeared rarely, but some public TCRs recurred in many donors.

PCR involved 60 Vbeta and 13 Jbeta primers. Repertoires were generated with immunoSEQ multiplex PCR, while TCRdb's copy carries only in-frame clones and drops some. The sample lists 250,000 to 350,000 clones; 75% to 90% were seen once. Germline CDR1 reads SGHNT; CDR2 reads YYREEE (reference sequence). V lost 4 bases and J lost 2; bases outside the gene matches: 5. The CDR3 sequence is 15 residues long. Points on this clone: The antigen remains unidentified.

This TCR was recovered from a man aged 35 to 55 in good health and CMV-seropositive. The sample taken for sequencing was PBMCs. This chain connects TRBV5-4 to TRBJ1-3; 8 nucleotides agree with TRBD1. DNA of the CDR3: TGTGCCAGCAGCCCTAAGACAGGGGCTGGAAACACCATATATTTT. Encoded protein: CASSPKTGAGNTIYF. Using reference TRBV5-4 and TRBJ1-3 for the parts outside the CDR3, the full variable domain is ETGVTQSPTHLIKTRGQQVTLRCSSQSGHNTVSWYQQALGQGPQFIFQYYREEENGRGNFPPRFSGLQFPNYSSELNVNALELDDSALYLCASSPKTGAGNTIYFGEGSWLTVV.